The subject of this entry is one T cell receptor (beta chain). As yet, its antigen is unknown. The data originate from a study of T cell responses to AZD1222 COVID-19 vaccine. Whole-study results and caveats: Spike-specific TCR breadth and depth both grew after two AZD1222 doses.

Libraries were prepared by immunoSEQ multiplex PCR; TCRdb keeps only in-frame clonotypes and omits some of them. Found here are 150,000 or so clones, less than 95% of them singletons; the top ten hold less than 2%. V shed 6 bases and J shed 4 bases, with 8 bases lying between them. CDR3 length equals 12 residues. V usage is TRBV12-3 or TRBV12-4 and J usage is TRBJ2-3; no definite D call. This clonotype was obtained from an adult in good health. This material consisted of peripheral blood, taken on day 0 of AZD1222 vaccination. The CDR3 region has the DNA TGTGCCAGCAGACCCGACTCAGATACGCAGTATTTT. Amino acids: CASRPDSDTQYF.